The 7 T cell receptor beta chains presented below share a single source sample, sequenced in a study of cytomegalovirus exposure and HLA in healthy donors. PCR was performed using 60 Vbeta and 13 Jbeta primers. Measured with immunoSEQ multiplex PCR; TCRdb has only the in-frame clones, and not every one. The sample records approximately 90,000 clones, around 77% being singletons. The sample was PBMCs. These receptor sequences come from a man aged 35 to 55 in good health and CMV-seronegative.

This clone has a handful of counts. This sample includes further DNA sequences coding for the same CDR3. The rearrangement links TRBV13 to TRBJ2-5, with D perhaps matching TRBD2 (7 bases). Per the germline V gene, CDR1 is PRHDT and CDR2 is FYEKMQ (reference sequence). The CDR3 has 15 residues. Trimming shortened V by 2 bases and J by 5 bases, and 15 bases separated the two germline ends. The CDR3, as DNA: TGTGCCAGCAGCTTAAAGGGAGGGGGAAGGGAGACCCAGTACTTC. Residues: CASSLKGGGRETQYF.

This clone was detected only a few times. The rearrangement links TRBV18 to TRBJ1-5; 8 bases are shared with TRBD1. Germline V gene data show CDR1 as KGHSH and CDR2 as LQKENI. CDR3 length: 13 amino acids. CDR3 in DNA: TGTGTCCCCATGACAGGGGGCAATCAGCCCCAGCATTTT. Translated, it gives CVPMTGGNQPQHF.

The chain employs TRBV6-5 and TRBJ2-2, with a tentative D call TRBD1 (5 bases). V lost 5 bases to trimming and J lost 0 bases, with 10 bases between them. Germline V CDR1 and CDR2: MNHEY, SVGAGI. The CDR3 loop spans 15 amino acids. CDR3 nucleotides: TGTGCCAGCAGTCCAGGGTGGACGAACACCGGGGAGCTGTTTTTT. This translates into CASSPGWTNTGELFF.

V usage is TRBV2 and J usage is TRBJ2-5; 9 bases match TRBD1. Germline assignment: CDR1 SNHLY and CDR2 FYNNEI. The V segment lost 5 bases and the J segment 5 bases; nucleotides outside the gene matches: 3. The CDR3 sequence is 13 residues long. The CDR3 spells CASSRDREETQYF. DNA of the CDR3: TGTGCCAGCAGTAGGGACAGGGAGGAGACCCAGTACTTC. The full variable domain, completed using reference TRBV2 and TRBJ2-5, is EPEVTQTPSHQVTQMGQEVILRCVPISNHLYFYWYRQILGQKVEFLVSFYNNEISEKSEIFDDQFSVERPDGSNFTLKIRSTKLEDSAMYFCASSRDREETQYFGPGTRLLVL.

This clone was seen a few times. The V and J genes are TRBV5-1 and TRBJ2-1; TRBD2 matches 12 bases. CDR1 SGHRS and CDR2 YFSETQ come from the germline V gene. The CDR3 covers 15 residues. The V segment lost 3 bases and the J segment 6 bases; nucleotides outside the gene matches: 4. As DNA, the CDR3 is TGCGCCAGCAGCTACGGACTAGCGGGATCCAATGAGCAGTTCTTC. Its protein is CASSYGLAGSNEQFF.

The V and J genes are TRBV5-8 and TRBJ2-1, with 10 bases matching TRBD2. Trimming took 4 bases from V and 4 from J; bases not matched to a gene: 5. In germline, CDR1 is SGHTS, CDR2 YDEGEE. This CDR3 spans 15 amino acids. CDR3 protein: CASSPGLAQYNEQFF. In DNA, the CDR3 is TGTGCCAGCAGCCCGGGACTAGCGCAATACAATGAGCAGTTCTTC.

DNA for the CDR3: TGTGCCAGCAGTGAGGACAGGGGGCGAGCTAACTATGGCTACACCTTC. Translated, it gives CASSEDRGRANYGYTF. V is TRBV6-1 and J is TRBJ1-2; 11 positions agree with TRBD1. The CDR3 loop spans 16 amino acids. The germline gives CDR1 MNHNS, CDR2 SASEGT. V shed 3 bases and J 0 bases; nucleotides not matched to a gene: 3.